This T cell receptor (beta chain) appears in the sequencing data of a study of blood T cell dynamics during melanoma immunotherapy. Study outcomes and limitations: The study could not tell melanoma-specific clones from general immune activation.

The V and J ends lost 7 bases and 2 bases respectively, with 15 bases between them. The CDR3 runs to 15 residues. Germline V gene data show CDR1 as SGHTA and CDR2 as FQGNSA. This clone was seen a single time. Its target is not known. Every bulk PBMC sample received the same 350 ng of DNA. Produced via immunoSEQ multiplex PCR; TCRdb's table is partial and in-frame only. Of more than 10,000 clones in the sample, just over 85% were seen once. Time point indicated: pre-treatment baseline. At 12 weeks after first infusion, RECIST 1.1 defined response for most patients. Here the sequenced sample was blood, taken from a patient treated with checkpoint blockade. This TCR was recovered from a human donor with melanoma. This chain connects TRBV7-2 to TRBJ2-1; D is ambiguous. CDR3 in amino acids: CASTRDFSAYNEQFF. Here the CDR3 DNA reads TGTGCCAGCACTAGAGACTTCTCCGCCTACAATGAGCAGTTCTTC.